The 5 T cell receptor beta chains below were found in one sample sequenced in a study of blood T cells in healthy people across ages. Sample-barcoded 5' priming and a J-beta primer mix drove a second PCR of roughly 7 to 11 cycles. TCRdb itself ran the 5' RACE reads through MiXCR, one entry per CDR3 protein. Of roughly 1.5 million distinct CDR3 sequences listed, approximately 43% are singletons. Sequenced: blood. These receptors were taken from a woman aged 18-29 years in good health.

The CDR3: CTSSVGDFDEQFF. The CDR3 region has the DNA TGTACTAGCTCAGTCGGGGACTTTGATGAGCAGTTCTTC. V gene TRBV9 combines with J gene TRBJ2-1, with D tentatively TRBD2 (6 bases). The CDR3 runs 13 residues. Germline V lookup: CDR1 SGDLS, CDR2 YYNGEE.

This clonotype has more than one count but fewer than ten. CDR3 protein: CSVDIQGQNYGYTF. Written as DNA, the CDR3 is TGCAGCGTTGATATCCAGGGACAGAACTATGGCTACACCTTC. The gene calls are TRBV29-1 and TRBJ1-2; TRBD1 aligns across 7 bases. V trimming: 3 bases; J trimming: 2 bases; junction bases outside the gene matches: 6. This CDR3 comprises 14 residues. Germline V gene lookup returns CDR1 SQVTM and CDR2 ANQGSEA.

The chain couples TRBV5-5 to TRBJ2-3, with no clear D. The CDR3 is 16 residues long. From germline, CDR1 is SGHKS and CDR2 YYEKEE (reference sequence). V was trimmed by 4 bases and J by 6 bases, leaving 21 bases between them. The CDR3 region has the DNA TGTGCCAGCAGCGGGGATGGCAGCCTCGTTCGGGATACGCAGTATTTT. Its protein is CASSGDGSLVRDTQYF.

In its sample, this clonotype was seen a few times. The V call is TRBV5-5, the J call TRBJ2-5; 9 bases agree with TRBD2. This CDR3 has 16 amino acids. V was pared by 4 bases and J by 1 base, with 8 bases of the junction left unmatched. Germline CDR1 reads SGHKS; CDR2 reads YYEKEE (reference sequence). In DNA form, the CDR3 reads TGTGCCAGCAGCGCGTACTTGCGGGGGGGCCAAGAGACCCAGTACTTC. Its protein product is CASSAYLRGGQETQYF.

This clonotype was detected only a few times. The chain couples TRBV6-5 to TRBJ1-1, with a possible D match to TRBD1 (5 bases). This CDR3 contains 14 residues. The V gene lost 6 bases and the J gene lost 3 bases, with 14 bases spanning the gap. CDR1 is MNHEY and CDR2 is SVGAGI in the germline V gene. The DNA for the CDR3 is TGTGCCAGCAGCCAGAGGGGCCTGGACACTGAAGCTTTCTTT. It encodes CASSQRGLDTEAFF.